The 5 T cell receptor beta chains reported below all come from one sample, sequenced in a study of blood T cell repertoires in COVID-19. The method was immunoSEQ multiplex PCR; TCRdb's version includes in-frame clones alone and lacks a portion of them. The sample gives more than 200,000 clones, roughly nine tenths of which show up once; over 1.5% is in the top ten. What was sequenced was peripheral blood. The origin of the receptors is a man between 65 and 79 years old with acute or convalescent COVID-19.

This clone was seen once. CDR3 protein: CASRASGTDTQYF. The CDR3, as DNA: TGTGCCAGCAGGGCTAGCGGCACAGATACGCAGTATTTT. This chain joins TRBV7-9 and TRBJ2-3, with D maybe TRBD2 (6 bases). CDR1 is SEHNR, CDR2 FQNEAQ, per germline (reference sequence). Trimming removed 6 bases from V and 1 base from J, with 8 bases in between. The CDR3 spans 13 residues.

J is TRBJ2-2 and V is TRBV7-3; D is unresolved. V lost 5 bases to trimming and J lost 0 bases, with 4 bases between them. The CDR3 is made up of 13 amino acids. Germline CDR1 is SGHTA and CDR2 is FQGTGA. CDR3 amino acids: CASSQANTGELFF. CDR3 DNA: TGTGCCAGCAGCCAGGCGAACACCGGGGAGCTGTTTTTT. The entire variable domain, with the rest obtained from reference TRBV7-3 and TRBJ2-2, is as follows: GAGVSQTPSNKVTEKGKYVELRCDPISGHTALYWYRQSLGQGPEFLIYFQGTGAADDSGLPNDRFFAVRPEGSVSTLKIQRTERGDSAVYLCASSQANTGELFFGEGSRLTVL.

The chain combines TRBV10-3 with TRBJ2-1, with unresolved D. Germline values: CDR1 ENHRY, CDR2 SYGVKD. The CDR3 length is 16 residues. Trimming took off 0 bases at V and 2 bases at J, with 11 bases between the two ends. CDR3 DNA sequence: TGTGCCATCAGTGAGTCTTCGGGTCGGACCTACAATGAGCAGTTCTTC. Amino acid sequence: CAISESSGRTYNEQFF.

CDR3 coding DNA: TGTGCCAGCAGTCGGGGACTAGCGGGACCCAATGAGCAGTTCTTC. Translation gives CASSRGLAGPNEQFF. The V and J genes are TRBV3-1 (or the pseudogene TRBV3-2) and TRBJ2-1; 13 nucleotides match TRBD2. The CDR3 sequence is 15 residues long. V lost 6 bases, J lost 6 bases, and 5 bases stayed unmatched. Per germline, CDR1 LGHDT and CDR2 YNNKEL (reference sequence).

The rearrangement links TRBV10-2 to TRBJ1-3, with TRBD1 matching 10 bases. Germline V CDR1 and CDR2: WSHSY, SAAADI. CDR3 length: 16 residues. V lost 6 bases, J lost 2 bases, and 7 bases stayed unmatched. This chain's CDR3 is CASRGSGTGAGNTIYF. CDR3 DNA sequence: TGCGCCAGCAGAGGTTCCGGGACAGGGGCTGGAAACACCATATATTTT.